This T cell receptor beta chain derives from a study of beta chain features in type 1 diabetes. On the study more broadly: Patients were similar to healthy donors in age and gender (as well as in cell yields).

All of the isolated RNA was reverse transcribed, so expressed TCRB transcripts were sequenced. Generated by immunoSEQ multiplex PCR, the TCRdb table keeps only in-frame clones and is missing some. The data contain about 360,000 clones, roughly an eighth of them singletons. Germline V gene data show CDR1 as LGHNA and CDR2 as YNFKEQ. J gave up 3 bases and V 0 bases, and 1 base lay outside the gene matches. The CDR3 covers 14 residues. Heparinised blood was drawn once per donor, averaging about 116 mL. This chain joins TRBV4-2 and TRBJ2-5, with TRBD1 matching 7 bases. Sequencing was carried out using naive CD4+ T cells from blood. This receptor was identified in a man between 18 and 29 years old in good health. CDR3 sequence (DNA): TGTGCCAGCAGCCAAGAGACAGGGAAAGAGACCCAGTACTTC. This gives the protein CASSQETGKETQYF.